The subject of this entry is one T cell receptor beta chain. The target antigen is unknown. One junction end does not reproduce the germline sequence, and a read error may be involved. The data stem from a study of early T cells in non-severe SARS-CoV-2 infection. Study information: Bulk RNA isolated from unsorted whole blood underwent sequencing; chains were not paired.

Tagging with unique molecular identifiers was applied to individual cDNA molecules. TCRdb redid the calling of the 5' RACE reads with MiXCR, one entry per CDR3 protein. The sample includes over 95,000 distinct CDR3 sequences, 16% of them seen just once. Per the germline V gene, CDR1 is MDHEN and CDR2 is SYDVKM. The CDR3 runs 14 residues. Study-wide results and limits: VDJdb matches were skewed toward anti-spike CD8 T cell responses.

Sequenced material: whole blood. The sequence was obtained from an adult who was a healthcare worker with PCR-confirmed SARS-CoV-2 infection or an uninfected control (not recorded which). V and J are TRBV28 and TRBJ1-6; 7 bases match TRBD1. DNA for the CDR3: TGTGCCAGCATTTTAGGGGGCACCTATTCACCCCTCCACTTT. Translating gives CASILGGTYSPLHF.